These 24 T cell receptor beta chains came from one sample sequenced in a study of blood T cell repertoires in COVID-19. Libraries were prepared by immunoSEQ multiplex PCR; TCRdb keeps only in-frame clonotypes and omits some of them. The repertoire consists of approximately 140,000 clones, with around 81% occurring once and the leading ten covering approximately 9.2%. The sample taken for sequencing was peripheral blood. These receptors were taken from a human donor with acute or convalescent COVID-19. The donor label of this sample is uncertain.

The chain carries TRBV30 and TRBJ2-2, with D possibly matching TRBD1 (5 bases). The V end lost 1 base, the J end lost 7 bases, and 10 bases lay between the germline ends. The CDR3 has 13 residues. Germline-derived CDR1 and CDR2 are GTSNPN and SVGIG (reference sequence). CDR3 bases: TGTGCCTGGAGTGCCCAGGGTAACGGGGAGCTGTTTTTT. It is translated as CAWSAQGNGELFF.

This chain uses TRBV7-3 with TRBJ1-1, with 8 bases aligning to TRBD1. CDR1 is SGHTA, CDR2 FQGTGA, per germline. The trim removed 5 bases at V and 4 bases at J, leaving 9 bases unmatched. This CDR3 has 15 amino acids. The CDR3 bases are TGTGCCAGCAGCCTGACAGGGGTCCGGACCACTGAAGCTTTCTTT. Translating it yields CASSLTGVRTTEAFF.

A few counts support this clone. V usage is TRBV10-1 and J usage is TRBJ1-1; 7 positions agree with TRBD1. With V trimmed by 0 bases and J by 5 bases, 3 bases remained unmatched. Germline CDR1 and CDR2: WNHNN and SYGVQD (reference sequence). This CDR3 has 14 amino acids. The CDR3 loop reads CASSESAGGTEAFF. CDR3 sequence (DNA): TGCGCCAGCAGTGAGTCGGCAGGGGGGACTGAAGCTTTCTTT.

The chain combines TRBV29-1 with TRBJ1-1; D possibly corresponds to TRBD1 (6 bases). V was shortened by 7 bases and J by 3 bases, with 15 bases between the two germline ends. This CDR3 spans 13 amino acids. Germline V gives CDR1 SQVTM, CDR2 ANQGSEA. The CDR3 DNA is TGCAGCGCTGGAAGACAGGAGGACACTGAAGCTTTCTTT. Its protein is CSAGRQEDTEAFF.

There are a few counts of this clone. This rearrangement joins TRBV27 to TRBJ2-5; 7 positions match TRBD1. V was clipped by 3 bases and J by 5 bases; unmatched bases: 3. The V gene's germline CDR1 is MNHEY and CDR2 SMNVEV (reference sequence). The CDR3 has 13 amino acids. The CDR3 sequence is CASSFYRGETQYF. The CDR3 DNA follows: TGTGCCAGCAGTTTTTACAGGGGTGAGACCCAGTACTTC.

The chain uses TRBV5-1 and TRBJ2-5; D possibly corresponds to TRBD2 (6 bases). Looked up from germline, CDR1 is SGHRS and CDR2 is YFSETQ. V was shortened by 0 bases and J by 13 bases, with 16 bases between the two germline ends. The CDR3 extends over 13 amino acids. The CDR3 sequence is CASSLEGRGTPYF. The CDR3 DNA is TGCGCCAGCAGCTTGGAGGGTAGAGGGACTCCGTACTTC.

This sequence joins TRBV6-6 and TRBJ1-1; 10 positions agree with TRBD1. The germline CDR1 and CDR2 sequences are MNHNY and SVGAGI (reference sequence). The J segment lost 3 bases and the V segment lost 6 bases, leaving 1 base of the junction unmatched. This CDR3 is built from 13 residues. The CDR3 reads CASRGQGHTEAFF. CDR3 DNA sequence: TGTGCCAGCAGGGGACAGGGGCACACTGAAGCTTTCTTT.

This clone has just one count. J is TRBJ1-2 and V is TRBV6-6; tentatively, D is TRBD1 (6 bases). This CDR3 has 14 residues. The V end lost 2 bases, the J end lost 4 bases, and 11 bases lay between the germline ends. Germline CDR1 MNHNY, CDR2 SVGAGI (reference sequence). The chain's CDR3 is CASSYPQGIYGYTF. The CDR3 nucleotides are TGTGCCAGCAGTTACCCACAGGGAATCTATGGCTACACCTTC.

The CDR3 DNA reads TGTGCCTCACAGGACAGTTTGTGGGGCAATCAGCCCCAGCATTTT. Translated: CASQDSLWGNQPQHF. This rearrangement joins TRBV19 to TRBJ1-5, with a weak D call TRBD1 (6 bases). Germline V lookup: CDR1 LNHDA, CDR2 SQIVND (reference sequence). This CDR3 has 15 residues. The V end was cut by 11 bases, the J end by 2 bases, with 19 bases between.

Only one count was recorded for this clone. The chain has TRBV5-4 and TRBJ2-3; TRBD1 is a possible D gene (5 bases). Germline V CDR1 and CDR2: SGHNT, YYREEE (reference sequence). The CDR3 spans 16 residues. V dropped 4 bases and J dropped 0 bases, with 15 bases sitting between them. This CDR3 reads CASSTRVGASTDTQYF. CDR3 sequence (DNA): TGTGCCAGCAGCACCAGGGTCGGAGCTAGCACAGATACGCAGTATTTT.

The V and J genes are TRBV6-5 and TRBJ1-1; D possibly corresponds to TRBD1 (5 bases). The V and J ends lost 3 bases and 0 bases respectively, with 14 bases between them. Germline V CDR1 and CDR2: MNHEY, SVGAGI. The CDR3 is 16 residues long. Here the CDR3 reads CASSYLQGSVNTEAFF. The CDR3 DNA reads as TGTGCCAGCAGTTATCTTCAGGGATCGGTGAACACTGAAGCTTTCTTT.

The chain couples TRBV10-1 to TRBJ1-2; 7 bases match TRBD1. CDR3 length: 12 residues. Germline V gene lookup returns CDR1 WNHNN and CDR2 SYGVQD (reference sequence). Trimming removed 5 bases from V and 7 bases from J; junction bases left unmatched: 4. The CDR3 here is CASSPDRVGYTF. In DNA, the CDR3 is TGCGCCAGCAGTCCAGACAGGGTTGGCTACACCTTC.

This chain links TRBV2 with TRBJ1-2; D remains unclear. V lost 4 bases and J 4 bases, leaving 4 bases between the germline ends. The CDR3 has 11 amino acids. From germline, CDR1 is SNHLY and CDR2 FYNNEI. In DNA form, the CDR3 reads TGTGCCAGCAGTGCCAGCTATGGCTACACCTTC. Encoded protein: CASSASYGYTF.

The chain couples TRBV3-1 (or the pseudogene TRBV3-2) to TRBJ2-7; a possible D gene is TRBD1 (5 bases). With 4 bases removed from V and 5 bases from J, the gap between germline ends came to 6 bases. This CDR3 comprises 11 residues. The germline V gene encodes CDR1 LGHDT and CDR2 YNNKEL (reference sequence). The CDR3 is CASSLRDEQYF. The DNA of the CDR3 is TGTGCCAGCAGCCTCAGGGACGAGCAGTACTTC.

Many counts were recorded for this clone. J is TRBJ1-6 and V is TRBV21-1; the D call TRBD1 from the table was never checked on the DNA. TRBV21-1 is a pseudogene locus. The CDR3 covers 15 residues. CDR3 protein: CASSKSKGASSPLHF. In nucleotides, the CDR3 is TGTGCCAGCAGCAAATCGAAGGGGGCCAGTTCACCCCTCCACTTT.

The chain employs TRBV6-5 and TRBJ1-2; tentatively, D is TRBD1 (6 bases). This CDR3 comprises 14 residues. The V end was cut by 5 bases, the J end by 6 bases, with 16 bases between. The germline gives CDR1 MNHEY, CDR2 SVGAGI. CDR3 sequence reads: CASSPQGGADGYTF. DNA of the CDR3: TGTGCCAGCAGTCCCCAAGGGGGGGCGGATGGCTACACCTTC.

The V call is TRBV19, the J call TRBJ1-1; no definite D call. The CDR3 is 15 residues long. In germline, CDR1 is LNHDA, CDR2 SQIVND (reference sequence). Trimming cost V 5 bases and J 1 base, with 14 bases left between them. The DNA of the CDR3 is TGTGCCAGTAGTTCGACCCCGGGAGCGAACACTGAAGCTTTCTTT. It yields the protein CASSSTPGANTEAFF.

A few counts support this clone. This chain uses TRBV9 with TRBJ2-5; 7 nucleotides match TRBD2. The V gene's germline CDR1 is SGDLS and CDR2 YYNGEE. Trimming cost V 0 bases and J 1 base; bases outside gene matches: 9. This CDR3 region has 17 residues. The CDR3 reads CASSVAGASGPQETQYF. The CDR3 nucleotides read TGTGCCAGCAGCGTAGCTGGCGCTAGCGGCCCCCAAGAGACCCAGTACTTC.

The chain combines TRBV7-3 with TRBJ1-2; 8 nucleotides agree with TRBD1. V was clipped by 4 bases and J by 4 bases; unmatched bases: 2. This CDR3 is built from 13 residues. Germline assignment: CDR1 SGHTA and CDR2 FQGTGA. The CDR3: CASSYTGGYGYTF. The DNA of the CDR3 is TGTGCCAGCAGCTATACAGGGGGCTATGGCTACACCTTC.

This chain connects TRBV6-5 to TRBJ1-1; D uncertain. CDR3 length: 15 residues. The germline CDR1 and CDR2 sequences are MNHEY and SVGAGI. With 6 bases removed from V and 2 bases from J, the gap between germline ends came to 16 bases. Here the CDR3 DNA reads TGTGCCAGCAGCTCCCCCCGTGCAGATAACACTGAAGCTTTCTTT. Translation: CASSSPRADNTEAFF.

This CDR3 is CSVEGEPGEAFF. The CDR3 DNA reads TGCAGCGTCGAGGGGGAGCCGGGGGAAGCTTTCTTT. The V gene is TRBV29-1, the J gene TRBJ1-1, with D maybe TRBD1 (6 bases). There are 12 residues in the CDR3. V lost 6 bases and J 8 bases, leaving 16 bases between the germline ends. Germline CDR1 and CDR2: SQVTM and ANQGSEA.

The chain joins TRBV3-1 (or the pseudogene TRBV3-2) to TRBJ2-2; D gene uncertain. The CDR3 loop spans 13 amino acids. CDR1 is LGHDT and CDR2 is YNNKEL in the germline V gene (reference sequence). Trimming cost V 2 bases and J 6 bases, with 7 bases left between them. The CDR3 DNA reads as TGTGCCAGCAGCCAATCCGTAGCCGGGGAGCTGTTTTTT. It yields the protein CASSQSVAGELFF.

The chain uses TRBV29-1 and TRBJ1-1; no firm D call. V shed 5 bases and J shed 4 bases, with 8 bases lying between them. Germline V CDR1 and CDR2: SQVTM, ANQGSEA. This CDR3 has 11 residues. Written as DNA, the CDR3 is TGCAGCGTTTTGGAGGGCACTGAAGCTTTCTTT. Translating gives CSVLEGTEAFF.

V gene TRBV4-1 combines with J gene TRBJ2-7; TRBD1 matches 9 bases. V was clipped by 0 bases and J by 0 bases; unmatched bases: 6. Germline V lookup: CDR1 MGHRA, CDR2 YSYEKL. This CDR3 spans 17 amino acids. The CDR3 DNA sequence: TGCGCCAGCAGCCAAGAGCCCCCACAGGGGGCCTCCTACGAGCAGTACTTC. As protein: CASSQEPPQGASYEQYF.